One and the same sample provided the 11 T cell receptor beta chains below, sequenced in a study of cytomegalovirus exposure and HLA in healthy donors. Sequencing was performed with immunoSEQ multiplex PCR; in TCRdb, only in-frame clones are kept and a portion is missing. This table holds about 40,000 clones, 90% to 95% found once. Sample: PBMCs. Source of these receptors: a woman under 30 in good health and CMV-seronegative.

The CDR3 DNA is TGTGCCAGCAGCCGGTCCCGCTCTGGAAACACCATATATTTT. As protein: CASSRSRSGNTIYF. The chain has TRBV9 and TRBJ1-3, with no clear D. CDR1 SGDLS and CDR2 YYNGEE come from the germline V gene. The CDR3 is made up of 14 amino acids. Trimming took off 4 bases at V and 0 bases at J, with 8 bases between the two ends.

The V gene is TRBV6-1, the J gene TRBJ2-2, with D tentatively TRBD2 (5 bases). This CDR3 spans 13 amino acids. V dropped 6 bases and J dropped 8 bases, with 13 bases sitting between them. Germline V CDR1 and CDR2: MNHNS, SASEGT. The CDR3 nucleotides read TGTGCCAGCAGGGCTAAGAGGGTTGGGGAGCTGTTTTTT. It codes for CASRAKRVGELFF.

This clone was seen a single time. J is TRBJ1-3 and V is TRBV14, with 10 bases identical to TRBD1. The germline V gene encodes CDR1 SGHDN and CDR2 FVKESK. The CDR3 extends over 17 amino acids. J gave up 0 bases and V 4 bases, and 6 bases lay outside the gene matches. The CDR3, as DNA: TGTGCCAGCAGCCCCGGGACAGGGGCAGTCTCTGGAAACACCATATATTTT. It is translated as CASSPGTGAVSGNTIYF.

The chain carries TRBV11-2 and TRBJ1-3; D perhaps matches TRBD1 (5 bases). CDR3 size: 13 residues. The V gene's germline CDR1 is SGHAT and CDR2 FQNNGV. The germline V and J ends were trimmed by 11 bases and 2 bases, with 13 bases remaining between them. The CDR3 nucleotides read TGTGCCGGGTCAACAGGTCCTGGAAACACCATATATTTT. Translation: CAGSTGPGNTIYF.

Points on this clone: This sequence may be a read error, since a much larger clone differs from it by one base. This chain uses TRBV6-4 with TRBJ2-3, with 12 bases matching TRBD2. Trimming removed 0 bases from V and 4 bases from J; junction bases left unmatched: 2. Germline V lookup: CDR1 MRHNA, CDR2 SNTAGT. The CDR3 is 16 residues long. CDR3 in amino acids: CASSDSASGGADTQYF. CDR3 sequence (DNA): TGTGCCAGCAGTGACTCGGCTAGCGGGGGGGCAGATACGCAGTATTTT.

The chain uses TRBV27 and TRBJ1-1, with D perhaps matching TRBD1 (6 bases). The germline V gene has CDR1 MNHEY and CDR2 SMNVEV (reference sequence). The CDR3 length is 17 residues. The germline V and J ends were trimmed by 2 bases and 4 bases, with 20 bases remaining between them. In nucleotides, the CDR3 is TGTGCCAGCAGTTTAAGAACCGTCGGGGGGCGCAGCACTGAAGCTTTCTTT. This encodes CASSLRTVGGRSTEAFF.

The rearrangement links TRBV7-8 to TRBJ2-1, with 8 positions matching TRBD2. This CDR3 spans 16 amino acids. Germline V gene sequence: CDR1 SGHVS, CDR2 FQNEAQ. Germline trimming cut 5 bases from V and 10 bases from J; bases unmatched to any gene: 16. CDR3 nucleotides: TGTGCCAGCAGCCAAAATCAGAAGTCGGGACTAGAAGAGCAGTTCTTC. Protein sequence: CASSQNQKSGLEEQFF.

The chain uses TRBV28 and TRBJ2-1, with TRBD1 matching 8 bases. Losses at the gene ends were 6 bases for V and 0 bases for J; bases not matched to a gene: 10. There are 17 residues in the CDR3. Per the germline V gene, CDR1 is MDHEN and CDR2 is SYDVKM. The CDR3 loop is CASRGMGQAGSYNEQFF. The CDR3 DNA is TGTGCCAGCAGGGGAATGGGACAGGCGGGCTCCTACAATGAGCAGTTCTTC.

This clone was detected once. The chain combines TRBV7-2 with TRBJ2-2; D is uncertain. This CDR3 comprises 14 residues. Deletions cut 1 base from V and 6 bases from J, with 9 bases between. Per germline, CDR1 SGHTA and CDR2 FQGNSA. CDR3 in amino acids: CASSLGQIAGELFF. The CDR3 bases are TGTGCCAGCAGCTTAGGTCAGATCGCCGGGGAGCTGTTTTTT.

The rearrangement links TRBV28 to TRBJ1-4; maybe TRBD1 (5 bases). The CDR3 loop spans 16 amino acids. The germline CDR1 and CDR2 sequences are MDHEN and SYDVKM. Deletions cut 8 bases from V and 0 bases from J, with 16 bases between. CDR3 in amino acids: CASQAGGRATNEKLFF. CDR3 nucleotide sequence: TGTGCCAGCCAGGCGGGGGGACGAGCAACTAATGAAAAACTGTTTTTT.

The CDR3 reads CASQGASGNSPLHF. In nucleotides, the CDR3 is TGTGCCAGTCAGGGGGCTTCGGGTAATTCACCCCTCCACTTT. This chain uses TRBV5-6 with TRBJ1-6; TRBD1 matches 8 bases. The CDR3 consists of 14 residues. Per germline, CDR1 SGHDT and CDR2 YYEEEE. The V and J ends lost 8 bases and 6 bases, in that order; junction bases with no gene match: 7. The variable domain in full, completed from reference TRBV5-6 and TRBJ1-6, reads DAGVTQSPTHLIKTRGQQVTLRCSPKSGHDTVSWYQQALGQGPQFIFQYYEEEERQRGNFPDRFSGHQFPNYSSELNVNALLLGDSALYLCASQGASGNSPLHFGNGTRLTVT.